The source of this T cell receptor (beta chain) is a study of blood T cells in healthy people across ages. Study outcomes and limitations: Long-lived donors exceeded aged donors in naive CD4+ cells and diversity.

To note about this clonotype: The antigen remains unidentified. A junction boundary mismatches the germline segment, possibly from a read error.

This CDR3 spans 17 amino acids. CDR1 and CDR2 (germline): MDHEN, SYDVKM. For the second PCR, which ran for about 6 to 11 cycles, a sample-barcoded 5' primer and a J-beta primer mix were used. MiXCR was run by TCRdb on the 5' RACE reads, yielding one entry per CDR3 protein. The sample shows 760,000 or so distinct CDR3 sequences, 20% to 25% of them seen only once. The same sample was also studied in work on T cells of mothers and their children. That investigation notes: Across the analysis, no persistent microchimeric T cell clones were detected.

The chain employs TRBV28 and TRBJ2-1; 8 bases are a match to TRBD2. The sample consisted of blood. The TCR originated in a boy between 10 and 17 years old in good health. The CDR3 nucleotides read TGTGCCAACAGTTTCCCCCGCGGAGCGGGGGACTACAATGAGCAGTTCTTC. Translated, it gives CANSFPRGAGDYNEQFF.